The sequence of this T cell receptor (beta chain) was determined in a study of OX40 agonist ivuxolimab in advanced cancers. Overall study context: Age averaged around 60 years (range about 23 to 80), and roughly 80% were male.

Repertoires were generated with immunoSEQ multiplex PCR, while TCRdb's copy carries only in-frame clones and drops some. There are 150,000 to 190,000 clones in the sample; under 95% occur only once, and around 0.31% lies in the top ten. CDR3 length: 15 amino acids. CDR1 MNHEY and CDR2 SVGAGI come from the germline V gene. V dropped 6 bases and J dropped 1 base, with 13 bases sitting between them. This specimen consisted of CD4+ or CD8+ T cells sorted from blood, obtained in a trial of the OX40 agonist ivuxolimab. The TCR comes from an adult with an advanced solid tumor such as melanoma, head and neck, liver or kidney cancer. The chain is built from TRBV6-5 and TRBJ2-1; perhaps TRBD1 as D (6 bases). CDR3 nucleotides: TGTGCCAGCAGGGGCTCAGGGGTTTCCTACAATGAGCAGTTCTTC. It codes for CASRGSGVSYNEQFF.